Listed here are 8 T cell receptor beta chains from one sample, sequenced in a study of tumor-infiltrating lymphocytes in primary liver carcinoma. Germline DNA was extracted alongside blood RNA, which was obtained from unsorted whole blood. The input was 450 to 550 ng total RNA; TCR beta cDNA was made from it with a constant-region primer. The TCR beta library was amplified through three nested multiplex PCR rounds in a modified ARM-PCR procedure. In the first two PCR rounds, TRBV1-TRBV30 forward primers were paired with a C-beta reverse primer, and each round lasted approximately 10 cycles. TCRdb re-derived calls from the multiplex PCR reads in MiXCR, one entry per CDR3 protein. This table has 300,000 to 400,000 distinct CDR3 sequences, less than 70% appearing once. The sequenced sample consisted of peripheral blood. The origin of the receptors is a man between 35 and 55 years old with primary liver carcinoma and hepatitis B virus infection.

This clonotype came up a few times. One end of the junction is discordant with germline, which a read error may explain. The CDR3 DNA is TGCGCCAGCAGCACTGGAGGAAGCTCCTACAATGAGCGGTTCTTC. Its translation: CASSTGGSSYNERFF. The chain has TRBV10-1 and TRBJ2-1; D may be TRBD2 (5 bases). The CDR3 runs 15 residues. Germline lookup yields CDR1 WNHNN and CDR2 SYGVQD (reference sequence).

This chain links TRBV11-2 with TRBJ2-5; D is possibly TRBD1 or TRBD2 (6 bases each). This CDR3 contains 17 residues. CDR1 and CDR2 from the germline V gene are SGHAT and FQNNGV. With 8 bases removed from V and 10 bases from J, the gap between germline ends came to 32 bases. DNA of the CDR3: TGTGCCAGCGGCGGTTGGACTACAGGGTCCTCAAGGGGGATCCAGTACTTC. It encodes CASGGWTTGSSRGIQYF.

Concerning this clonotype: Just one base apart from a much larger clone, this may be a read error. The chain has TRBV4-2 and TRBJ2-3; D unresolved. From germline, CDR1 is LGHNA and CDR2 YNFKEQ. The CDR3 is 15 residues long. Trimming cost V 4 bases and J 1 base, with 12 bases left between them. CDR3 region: CASSRQDPRTDTQYF. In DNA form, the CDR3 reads TGTGCCAGCAGCCGGCAGGATCCTCGCACAGATACGCAGTATTTT.

CDR3 in DNA: TGTGCCTGGAGTGGCGGGATCACAGATACGCAGTATTTT. As protein: CAWSGGITDTQYF. The chain recombines TRBV30 with TRBJ2-3; maybe TRBD2 (6 bases). The germline CDR1 and CDR2 sequences are GTSNPN and SVGIG (reference sequence). The CDR3 is 13 residues long. V was pared by 1 base and J by 2 bases, with 7 bases between.

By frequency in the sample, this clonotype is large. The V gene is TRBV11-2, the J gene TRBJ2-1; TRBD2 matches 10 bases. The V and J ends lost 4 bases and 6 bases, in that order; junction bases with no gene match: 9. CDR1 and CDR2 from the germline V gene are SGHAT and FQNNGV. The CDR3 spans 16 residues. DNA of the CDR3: TGTGCCAGCAGCTCCGTAGCGGGAGGTTATGGCAATGAGCAGTTCTTC. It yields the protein CASSSVAGGYGNEQFF.

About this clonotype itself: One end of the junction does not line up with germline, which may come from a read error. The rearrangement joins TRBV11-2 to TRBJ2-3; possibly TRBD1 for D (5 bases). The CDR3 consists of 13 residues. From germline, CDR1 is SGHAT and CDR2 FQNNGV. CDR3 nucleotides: TGTACCAGCGCAGGGATCCATACAGATACGCAGTACTTT. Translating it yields CTSAGIHTDTQYF.

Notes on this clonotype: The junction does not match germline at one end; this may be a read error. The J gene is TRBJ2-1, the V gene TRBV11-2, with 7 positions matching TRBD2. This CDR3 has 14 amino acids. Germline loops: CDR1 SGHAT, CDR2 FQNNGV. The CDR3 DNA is TGTGCCAGCAGGTTTGCGGGAGCCTATAATGAGCAGTTCTTC. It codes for CASRFAGAYNEQFF.

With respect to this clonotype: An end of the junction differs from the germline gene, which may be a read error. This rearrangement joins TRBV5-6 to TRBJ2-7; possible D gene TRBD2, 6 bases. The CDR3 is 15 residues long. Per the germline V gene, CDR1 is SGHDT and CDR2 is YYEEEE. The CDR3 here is CASSSEGMLSYGQYF. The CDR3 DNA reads TGTGCCAGCAGCTCGGAGGGGATGTTATCCTACGGGCAGTACTTC.